Listed below are T cell receptor beta chains from one sample, sequenced in a study of Graves' ophthalmopathy and Graves' hyperthyroidism. Each CDR3 protein is one row after TCRdb ran MiXCR on the multiplex PCR reads. The sample contains 740,000 or so distinct CDR3 sequences, approximately 40% of which appear only once. Sequencing was done on a sample of peripheral blood. The receptors here all came from an adult man with Graves' ophthalmopathy. Both conserved end residues are part of each CDR3. The D gene is left open where the match is weak. Size is stated for part of the rows, as once, few or many counts, or as a class when the clone is expanded.

J gene | D gene | V gene | clone size | CDR3 DNA | CDR3 protein
TRBJ2-7 | TRBD1 | TRBV19 | . | TGTGCCCCATCGCTATCCGGACAGGGGGCCTACGAGCAGTACTTC | CAPSLSGQGAYEQYF
TRBJ2-2 | TRBD2 | TRBV12-3/TRBV12-4 | . | TGTGCCAGCAGTTCAAGCGGGGTGCCCGGGGAGCTGTTTTTT | CASSSSGVPGELFF
TRBJ1-6 | . | TRBV2 | . | TGTGCCAGCAGTGTCCGCAGGGACGGAAGGCAGCCCCTCCACTTT | CASSVRRDGRQPLHF
TRBJ1-5 | . | TRBV12-3/TRBV12-4 | . | TGTGCCAGCAGTTTCCGACAGCCGGGATATAGAAGCAATCAGCCCCAGCATTTT | CASSFRQPGYRSNQPQHF
TRBJ2-6 | TRBD1 | TRBV29-1 | . | TGCAGCGTTTTAGGGACAGGGGGTACTGAAGCTTTC | CSVLGTGGTEAF
TRBJ2-7 | TRBD2 | TRBV7-9 | many | TGTGCCAGCAGCTTAGCCGGTCTAGCGGGGACCACCGAGCAGTACTTC | CASSLAGLAGTTEQYF
TRBJ2-2 | . | TRBV10-3 | many | TGTGCCATCAGAGACGGGACTGCGAACACCGGGGAGCTGTTTTTT | CAIRDGTANTGELFF
TRBJ2-7 | TRBD1 | TRBV6-6 | . | TGTGCCAGCAGTTTCCGGGACAGATTCTCCTACGAGCAGTACTTC | CASSFRDRFSYEQYF
TRBJ2-5 | TRBD1 | TRBV7-8 | many | TGTGCCAGCAGGGATAAAACAGGGGTCGAGACCCAGTACTTC | CASRDKTGVETQYF
TRBJ2-2 | . | TRBV10-3 | . | TGTGCCATTTACAGAAACACCGGGGAGCTGTTTTTT | CAIYRNTGELFF
TRBJ1-1 | . | TRBV13 | . | TGTGCCAGCAGCCGTCCCAGGGCGGTTGGGACTGAAGCTTTCTTT | CASSRPRAVGTEAFF
TRBJ2-7 | . | TRBV2 | many | TGTGCCAGCACCCTCGTGGGGTCCGGGAACGAGCAGTACTTC | CASTLVGSGNEQYF
TRBJ2-1 | . | TRBV2 | . | TGTGCCAGCAGTGAGAAGGGGATCGATGAGCAGTTCTTC | CASSEKGIDEQFF
TRBJ1-1 | . | TRBV29-1 | . | TGCAGCGGGTCTATTTTGGGGGACACTGAAGCTTTCTTT | CSGSILGDTEAFF
TRBJ1-5 | . | TRBV7-2 | few | TGTGCCAGCAGCTTAATCTTAGTTAGCAATCAGCCCCAGCATTTT | CASSLILVSNQPQHF
TRBJ1-5 | TRBD1 | TRBV20-1 | few | TGCAGTGCTAGCGGGACAGGGGGTAGCAATCAGCCCCAGCATTTT | CSASGTGGSNQPQHF
TRBJ2-7 | . | TRBV3-1 | few | TGTGCCAGCAGCCAAGGTCACTACGAGCAGTACTTC | CASSQGHYEQYF
TRBJ2-7 | TRBD1 | TRBV15 | . | TGTGCCAGCAGGCCGGACAGGAACTCCTACGAGCAGTACTTC | CASRPDRNSYEQYF
TRBJ2-2 | TRBD2 | TRBV7-9 | . | TGTGCCAGCAGCTTAATAGCGGGTCACACCGGGGAGCTGTTTTTT | CASSLIAGHTGELFF
TRBJ1-5 | TRBD1 | TRBV15 | many | TGTGCCACCAGCAGAGGGACAGGGGGCAATCAGCCCCAGCATTTT | CATSRGTGGNQPQHF
TRBJ1-1 | . | TRBV5-8 | . | TGTGCCATCCAAGCCGACCCTAACACTGAAGCTTTCTTT | CAIQADPNTEAFF
TRBJ2-5 | . | TRBV7-9 | many | TGTGCCAGCAGCCCGGGAGCAAATTTGGAGACCCAGTACTTC | CASSPGANLETQYF
TRBJ2-6 | TRBD2 | TRBV9 | . | TGTGCCAGCGCCCCGGGGGGGTCTGGGGCCAACGTCCTGACTTTC | CASAPGGSGANVLTF
TRBJ1-1 | . | TRBV29-1 | many | TGCAGCGTGGTTCAGCGGACCATGAACACTGAAGCTTTCTTT | CSVVQRTMNTEAFF
TRBJ2-5 | TRBD1 | TRBV29-1 | once | TGCAGCGTTCCGGACAGGGGGGAGACCCAGTACTTC | CSVPDRGETQYF
TRBJ1-2 | TRBD1 | TRBV19 | few | TGTGCCAGTAGTCGGGACAGGGTTACCTATGGCTACACCTTC | CASSRDRVTYGYTF
TRBJ1-2 | . | TRBV29-1 | many | TGCAGTGCACAGGATAACTATGGCTACACCTTC | CSAQDNYGYTF
TRBJ1-2 | TRBD1 | TRBV29-1 | . | TGCAGCGTTGTAAGGGACAGGATAAACTACGGCTACACCTTC | CSVVRDRINYGYTF
TRBJ1-4 | TRBD1 | TRBV9 | few | TGTGCCTGGGGGGACAGGGACGAAAAACTGTTTTTT | CAWGDRDEKLFF
TRBJ2-3 | TRBD1 | TRBV29-1 | . | TGCAGCGTTGTCCGGGACAGGTTCACAGATACGCAGTATTTT | CSVVRDRFTDTQYF
TRBJ1-2 | . | TRBV15 | . | TGTGCCACCAGCAGAAACCGTCGGGGGGGCAACTATGGCTACACCTTC | CATSRNRRGGNYGYTF